The present T cell receptor (beta chain) was sequenced within a study of human T cells and chemical hapten exposure. About the research overall: Weekly administration of diphenylcyclopropenone to the scalp of patients continued throughout the roughly 25-week study.

Study-level findings and limits: Sensitizing to DPC left TCRs with a frequency above 1 in 1000 unaltered. Controls formed significantly fewer large CDR3 similarity clusters than expanded TCRs did.

Stated time point: patch test 3, about 24 weeks after DPC sensitization. The sample's treatment: therapeutic diphenylcyclopropenone sensitization with weekly scalp DPC. Individual cDNA molecules in this library carried unique molecular identifiers. TCRdb redid the calling of the RACE reads with MiXCR, one entry per CDR3 protein. The sample yields roughly 60,000 distinct CDR3 sequences, about an eighth seen once. The CDR3 is made up of 16 amino acids. CDR1 is DFQATT, CDR2 SNEGSKA, per germline (reference sequence). Trimming took 2 bases from V and 5 from J, leaving 21 bases between them. This clonotype came up a few times. Its target is not known.

This TCR came from a man younger than 40 with alopecia areata. Some clones in this sample may be carry-over from other donors' samples. Source: whole blood, taken in connection with sensitization to the hapten diphenylcyclopropenone (DPC). The V call is TRBV20-1, the J call TRBJ1-1; tentatively, D is TRBD1 (6 bases). The DNA for the CDR3 is TGCAGTGCTAGACGGGGCGGGGGCTCTCTGAGGACTGAAGCTTTCTTT. Its translation is CSARRGGGSLRTEAFF.